This T cell receptor beta chain was retrieved from a study of blood T cell repertoires in COVID-19. Study-level information: COVID-19 samples from acute and convalescent phases originated in the United States, Italy and Spain. T cells, B-cell-depleted T cells, or PBMCs provided the cDNA or gDNA that served as material.

Germline V lookup: CDR1 LNHNV, CDR2 YYDKDF (reference sequence). After removal of 2 bases from V and 2 bases from J, the junction contained 0 bases not matched to a gene. This CDR3 has 15 residues. In the authors' workflow: The authors estimated nucleated cell counts from reference gene primer amplification. The protocol was immunoSEQ multiplex PCR, while the TCRdb copy is restricted to in-frame clones and leaves out a portion. That table gives V, J and clone size, and the DNA gave D and trimming. The top ten clones hold around 5.9% of a sample with 100,000 to 150,000 clones, around four fifths of them seen once.

The origin of this receptor is a man between 60 and 75 years old with acute or convalescent COVID-19. The chain uses TRBV15 and TRBJ2-6; TRBD1 aligns across 7 bases. The sequenced sample consisted of peripheral blood. CDR3 nucleotide sequence: TGTGCCACCAGCAGACAGGGGGCTGGGGCCAACGTCCTGACTTTC. Translated, it gives CATSRQGAGANVLTF.